The rows below give T cell receptor beta chains drawn from one sample of a study of blood T cell repertoires in COVID-19. Using immunoSEQ multiplex PCR, the repertoire was profiled, and TCRdb retains in-frame clones only, with some absent. Seen here are 60,000 to 85,000 clones, 70% to 90% observed once, and the top ten hold 30% to 45%. What was sequenced was peripheral blood. All receptors derive from a man between 70 and 80 years old with acute or convalescent COVID-19. Each CDR3 is given with its conserved first and last residue. The D gene is left open where the match is weak. Not every row has a clone size; where given, it reads once, few, many or a size class.

cdr3_aa: CASSYQDRPNEKLFF
cdr3_nt: TGTGCCAGCAGTTACCAGGACAGGCCTAATGAAAAACTGTTTTTT
d_call: TRBD1
j_call: TRBJ1-4
clone_size: -
v_call: TRBV6-5

cdr3_aa: CASSDSSGGRTDTQYF
cdr3_nt: TGTGCCAGCAGTGACTCTTCTGGGGGCCGCACAGATACGCAGTATTTT
d_call: -
j_call: TRBJ2-3
clone_size: -
v_call: TRBV6-4

cdr3_aa: CASSRSGQFSGNTIYF
cdr3_nt: TGTGCCAGTAGTAGATCAGGACAGTTCTCTGGAAACACCATATATTTT
d_call: -
j_call: TRBJ1-3
clone_size: many
v_call: TRBV19

cdr3_aa: CASKNHGRGNEKLFF
cdr3_nt: TGTGCCAGCAAAAACCACGGGAGGGGAAATGAAAAACTGTTTTTT
d_call: -
j_call: TRBJ1-4
clone_size: -
v_call: TRBV6-5

cdr3_aa: CATSDFGQVESEQFF
cdr3_nt: TGTGCCACCAGTGATTTCGGACAGGTAGAAAGTGAGCAGTTCTTC
d_call: TRBD1
j_call: TRBJ2-1
clone_size: -
v_call: TRBV24-1

cdr3_aa: CASSLLGASTDTQYF
cdr3_nt: TGTGCCAGCAGCTTACTCGGAGCTAGCACAGATACGCAGTATTTT
d_call: -
j_call: TRBJ2-3
clone_size: -
v_call: TRBV7-8

cdr3_aa: CASSLLSGGSQDIQYF
cdr3_nt: TGTGCCAGCTCTCTACTTAGCGGGGGGTCCCAGGACATTCAGTACTTC
d_call: TRBD2
j_call: TRBJ2-4
clone_size: -
v_call: TRBV18

cdr3_aa: CASRLAGSTDTQYF
cdr3_nt: TGTGCCAGCAGGCTAGCGGGGTCCACAGATACGCAGTATTTT
d_call: TRBD2
j_call: TRBJ2-3
clone_size: -
v_call: TRBV28

cdr3_aa: CASSPPDRPNSNQPQHF
cdr3_nt: TGTGCCAGCAGCCCTCCCGACAGACCTAATAGCAATCAGCCCCAGCATTTT
d_call: -
j_call: TRBJ1-5
clone_size: -
v_call: TRBV5-8

cdr3_aa: CASSWGLEQETQYF
cdr3_nt: TGTGCCAGCAGCTGGGGACTAGAGCAAGAGACCCAGTACTTC
d_call: TRBD2
j_call: TRBJ2-5
clone_size: -
v_call: TRBV5-6

cdr3_aa: CASSRRDRENYGYTF
cdr3_nt: TGTGCCAGCAGCCGAAGGGACAGGGAAAACTATGGCTACACCTTC
d_call: TRBD1
j_call: TRBJ1-2
clone_size: -
v_call: TRBV7-9

cdr3_aa: CASSTGMGGYTF
cdr3_nt: TGTGCCAGTAGTACGGGAATGGGTGGCTACACCTTC
d_call: -
j_call: TRBJ1-2
clone_size: -
v_call: TRBV19

cdr3_aa: CASSPPGQGAHNEQFF
cdr3_nt: TGTGCCAGCTCACCACCGGGACAGGGGGCGCACAATGAGCAGTTCTTC
d_call: TRBD1
j_call: TRBJ2-1
clone_size: -
v_call: TRBV18

cdr3_aa: CASSDQTGVFEQYF
cdr3_nt: TGTGCCAGCAGTGATCAGACAGGGGTGTTCGAGCAGTACTTC
d_call: TRBD1
j_call: TRBJ2-7
clone_size: few
v_call: TRBV6-1

cdr3_aa: CASSLGLGWYNQPQHF
cdr3_nt: TGTGCCAGCAGTTTGGGACTCGGGTGGTACAATCAGCCCCAGCATTTT
d_call: -
j_call: TRBJ1-5
clone_size: -
v_call: TRBV28

cdr3_aa: CAIRNGQGGYEQYF
cdr3_nt: TGTGCCATCAGAAACGGACAGGGCGGGTACGAGCAGTACTTC
d_call: TRBD1
j_call: TRBJ2-7
clone_size: -
v_call: TRBV10-3

cdr3_aa: CASSTRGTAYNSPLHF
cdr3_nt: TGCGCCAGCAGCACCCGCGGGACAGCATATAATTCACCCCTCCACTTT
d_call: TRBD1
j_call: TRBJ1-6
clone_size: -
v_call: TRBV5-1

cdr3_aa: CSVLESISNYGYTF
cdr3_nt: TGCAGCGTCCTTGAGTCAATCTCTAACTATGGCTACACCTTC
d_call: -
j_call: TRBJ1-2
clone_size: -
v_call: TRBV29-1

cdr3_aa: CASSSLNRDEKLFF
cdr3_nt: TGTGCCAGCAGCTCCCTTAACCGGGATGAAAAACTGTTTTTT
d_call: -
j_call: TRBJ1-4
clone_size: -
v_call: TRBV7-9

cdr3_aa: CASSIRDNQETQYF
cdr3_nt: TGTGCCAGCAGTATCCGGGACAACCAAGAGACCCAGTACTTC
d_call: -
j_call: TRBJ2-5
clone_size: -
v_call: TRBV28